Listed below are T cell receptor beta chains from one sample, sequenced in a study of T cells in Graves' hyperthyroidism and ophthalmopathy. MiXCR, applied by TCRdb to the multiplex PCR reads, yields one record per CDR3 protein. The table lists roughly 500,000 distinct CDR3 sequences, about 43% of them singletons. Sequencing input: peripheral blood or thyroid tissue (not recorded which). Source of these receptors: an adult woman with Graves' disease, either hyperthyroidism or ophthalmopathy (not recorded which). CDR3s include the opening cysteine and the closing phenylalanine or tryptophan. A D gene is named only where the DNA matches it firmly. Part of the rows lack a size; the others show once, few, many or a class for expanded clones.

abundance | j_gene | v_gene | d_gene | CDR3nt | CDR3aa
many | TRBJ1-1 | TRBV19 | . | TGTGCCAGTAGGGGTGGGGGATGGAACACTGAAGCTTTCTTT | CASRGGGWNTEAFF
many | TRBJ1-6 | TRBV20-1 | . | TGCAGTCCCAGAAAAGGGAATGGATCACCCCTCCACTTT | CSPRKGNGSPLHF
. | TRBJ1-4 | TRBV20-1 | . | TGCAGTGCTAGGTCCGGGCCTACTGAAAAACTGTTTTTT | CSARSGPTEKLFF
many | TRBJ1-2 | TRBV30 | . | TGTGCCTGGAGTGGGGCTCCCTCCTATGGCTACACCTTC | CAWSGAPSYGYTF
. | TRBJ2-7 | TRBV7-2 | . | TGTGCCAGCAGCTTAGTAAACTACGAACAGTACTTC | CASSLVNYEQYF
. | TRBJ2-5 | TRBV20-1 | TRBD2 | TGCAGTGCAAGTCGTCCCGGGACTAGCGGGACGTACCAAGAGACCCAGTACTTC | CSASRPGTSGTYQETQYF
. | TRBJ1-2 | TRBV20-1 | TRBD1 | TGCAGTGCTAGGGTGGGACAGGGATATGGCTACACCTTC | CSARVGQGYGYTF
many | TRBJ2-7 | TRBV9 | TRBD2 | TGTGCCAGCAGCGTAGGACTAGCGGGAATCGAGCAGTACTTC | CASSVGLAGIEQYF
few | TRBJ1-4 | TRBV30 | TRBD1 | TGTGCCGGGGACAGGAGAAGGAATGAAAAACTGTTTTTT | CAGDRRRNEKLFF
. | TRBJ2-3 | TRBV3-1 | TRBD1 | TGTGCCAGCAGCCCTACCGACAGGGTTGACGGAGATACGCAGTATTTT | CASSPTDRVDGDTQYF
. | TRBJ1-1 | TRBV5-1 | TRBD1 | TGCGCCAGCAGCTTGTATGGGTCGGACAGGGAGCACACTGAAGCTTTCTTT | CASSLYGSDREHTEAFF
. | TRBJ1-1 | TRBV7-9 | TRBD1 | TGCGCCAGCAGCACATACAGGGGGACTGAAGCTTTCTTT | CASSTYRGTEAFF
many | TRBJ1-1 | TRBV20-1 | . | TGCAGTGCTAGCCTACACACTGAAGCTTTCTTT | CSASLHTEAFF
. | TRBJ1-5 | TRBV20-1 | . | TGCAGTTCGACCGGGGGCAATCAGCCCCAGCATTTT | CSSTGGNQPQHF